A selection of T cell receptor beta chains follows, all from one sample in a study of T cells in Graves' hyperthyroidism and ophthalmopathy. TCRdb ran MiXCR on the multiplex PCR reads and lists one entry per CDR3 protein. The sample yields approximately 330,000 distinct CDR3 sequences, roughly 21% seen once. The sequenced sample consisted of blood. All receptors derive from a woman between 45 and 65 years old with Graves' hyperthyroidism. Each CDR3 is given with its conserved first and last residue. A D gene is named only where the DNA matches it firmly. The size entry is marked missing in some rows and otherwise reads once, few, many or a size class.

CDR3 DNA	CDR3 protein	clone size	J gene	D gene	V gene	CDR3 length
TGTGCCAGCAGCCGACCTGAAGCGGCGCAGTACTTC	CASSRPEAAQYF	.	TRBJ2-7	.	TRBV11-2	12
TGTGCCAGTAGTGCTCACTTCCTCAGGGGCCCCAACACCGGGGAGCTGTTTTTT	CASSAHFLRGPNTGELFF	few	TRBJ2-2	.	TRBV19	18
TGTGCCAGCAGCGTAGCTTCGGACAGGGGCGGCACTGAAGCTTTCTTT	CASSVASDRGGTEAFF	few	TRBJ1-1	TRBD1	TRBV9	16
TGCAGCGGGGACGATGGTACTAACTATGGCTACACCTTC	CSGDDGTNYGYTF	few	TRBJ1-2	.	TRBV29-1	13
TGCGCCAGCAGCCAAATGACAACTACCAACTATGGCTACACCTTC	CASSQMTTTNYGYTF	.	TRBJ1-2	.	TRBV4-1	15
TGTGCCAGCAGCTACAGGGGAGGGGACTATGGCTACACCTTC	CASSYRGGDYGYTF	.	TRBJ1-2	TRBD1	TRBV12-3/TRBV12-4	14
TGTGCCAGCAGTACAGGTGGACTAGCGGCCTACGAGCAGTACTTC	CASSTGGLAAYEQYF	many	TRBJ2-7	TRBD2	TRBV28	15
TGTGCCAGCAGTCTACTTGGCAGGGGGCTTTCCGGCTACACCTTC	CASSLLGRGLSGYTF	many	TRBJ1-2	TRBD1	TRBV12-3/TRBV12-4	15
TGTGCCAGCAGCCACAGGGGGCTATCCTATCAGCCCCAGCATTTT	CASSHRGLSYQPQHF	many	TRBJ1-5	TRBD1	TRBV9	15
TGTGCCAGCAGCGCTACAGCGGGAGGCCCCGGGCCCCAGTACTTC	CASSATAGGPGPQYF	.	TRBJ2-5	TRBD2	TRBV7-2	15
TGTGCCAGCAGACCGTCGGGGGGGAGCTACGAGCAGTACTTC	CASRPSGGSYEQYF	many	TRBJ2-7	TRBD2	TRBV7-2	14
TGTGCCAGCAGCCGGACAGGGTTTAATCAGCCCCAGCATTTT	CASSRTGFNQPQHF	few	TRBJ1-5	TRBD1	TRBV28	14
TGCGCCAGCAGCCCGGACGGATCTGGGGCCAACGTCCTGACTTTC	CASSPDGSGANVLTF	many	TRBJ2-6	.	TRBV5-1	15
TGTGCCATCGAAGGGACAGCTTACACCATATATTTT	CAIEGTAYTIYF	few	TRBJ1-3	TRBD1	TRBV28	12
TGTGCCAGCAGCCCTTCGAACACCGGGGAGCTGTTTTTT	CASSPSNTGELFF	.	TRBJ2-2	.	TRBV7-3	13
TGCAGTGCTGGGGTTAGCGGGGGGGAAGAGACCCAGTACTTC	CSAGVSGGEETQYF	many	TRBJ2-5	TRBD2	TRBV20-1	14
TGCAGTGCTATCGGCCTAGAGTTTCCCAGCAATGAGCAGTTCTTC	CSAIGLEFPSNEQFF	many	TRBJ2-1	.	TRBV20-1	15
TGTGCCTGGAGCCTAACACAGGGGAGGGGGAACATTCAGTACTTC	CAWSLTQGRGNIQYF	many	TRBJ2-4	.	TRBV30	15
TGCGCCAGCAGCCGCGAGACACTGGGGGACTATGGCTACACCTTC	CASSRETLGDYGYTF	many	TRBJ1-2	.	TRBV5-1	15
TGTGCCAGTAGCCAGTCGGGACAGGGGCCTGGGAACATTCAGTACTTC	CASSQSGQGPGNIQYF	.	TRBJ2-4	TRBD1	TRBV19	16
TGTGCCAGTAGGGGACTAGCGGGTCCCAATGAGCAGTTCTTC	CASRGLAGPNEQFF	many	TRBJ2-1	TRBD2	TRBV19	14
TGTGCCAGCAGTTTAGCTTCGACTGGAAACACCATATATTTT	CASSLASTGNTIYF	many	TRBJ1-3	.	TRBV28	14
TGTGCCACCAGCAGAGATCTAGGGGGGACTAGCGTCCAAGAGACCCAGTACTTC	CATSRDLGGTSVQETQYF	many	TRBJ2-5	TRBD2	TRBV15	18
TGTGCCAGCACCACCTTTTTGGGACAGGGAACCAAAAACATTCAGTACTTC	CASTTFLGQGTKNIQYF	.	TRBJ2-4	TRBD1	TRBV12-3/TRBV12-4	17
TGTGCCAGCTCACCTTCGCCTGGACAGGGGAAAATCGAGCAGTACTTC	CASSPSPGQGKIEQYF	many	TRBJ2-7	TRBD1	TRBV18	16
TGTGCCAGCAGCTTGGGGACCGAGCAGACCCAGTACTTC	CASSLGTEQTQYF	.	TRBJ2-5	.	TRBV11-1	13
TGTGCCAGCAGAGGGACAGGACATAATCAGCCCCAGCATTTT	CASRGTGHNQPQHF	many	TRBJ1-5	TRBD1	TRBV6-1	14
TGTGCCAGCAGTTTAAACCGGGACATACCCTACGAGCAGTACTTC	CASSLNRDIPYEQYF	many	TRBJ2-7	.	TRBV28	15
TGTGCCAGTAGGTCCCGGGACGAAAAAGAGACCCAGTACTTC	CASRSRDEKETQYF	.	TRBJ2-5	.	TRBV19	14
TGTGCCAGCAGCTTAGGATTGGGAGGGGGATACGAGCAGTACTTC	CASSLGLGGGYEQYF	many	TRBJ2-7	.	TRBV7-9	15
TGTGCCAGCAGCGCCTGGACCGGGACAGACTATGGCTACACCTTC	CASSAWTGTDYGYTF	many	TRBJ1-2	TRBD1	TRBV7-9	15
TGCGCCAGCACACTAGGGGACCAAGAGACCCAGTACTTC	CASTLGDQETQYF	many	TRBJ2-5	.	TRBV5-1	13
TGCAGTGCTAGACTCTCCTACGAGCAGTACTTC	CSARLSYEQYF	many	TRBJ2-7	.	TRBV20-1	11
TGTGCCAGCAGTCAAGCCGGGAGACTTCGGGACAATGAGCAGTTCTTC	CASSQAGRLRDNEQFF	many	TRBJ2-1	.	TRBV28	16
TGCAGTGCTAGAGATCTTGAGAGCTCCTACAATGAGCAGTTCTTC	CSARDLESSYNEQFF	many	TRBJ2-1	.	TRBV20-1	15
TGCGCCAGCAGCCTCCTGACAGGGTCGCAATATGGCTACACCTTC	CASSLLTGSQYGYTF	.	TRBJ1-2	TRBD1	TRBV4-1	15
TGCGCCAGCAGCTTGGCGACAGCTGGAAACACCATATATTTT	CASSLATAGNTIYF	.	TRBJ1-3	.	TRBV5-1	14
TGTGCCAGCGGGGGCAGTTATAATTCACCCCTCCACTTT	CASGGSYNSPLHF	few	TRBJ1-6	.	TRBV3-1	13
TGTGCCAGCAGCCGAGTATCTTCTAGCGGTGCTTACAATGAGCAGTTCTTC	CASSRVSSSGAYNEQFF	few	TRBJ2-1	TRBD2	TRBV5-6	17
TGTGCCAGTAGTATAGATTACGACACTGAAGCTTTCTTT	CASSIDYDTEAFF	.	TRBJ1-1	.	TRBV19	13
TGTGCCAGCAGGCAACAGGGGAGTAGTTACGAGCAGTACTTC	CASRQQGSSYEQYF	many	TRBJ2-7	TRBD1	TRBV11-1	14
TGTGCCAGCAGTACGGGACAGGGGGGCAATCAGCCCCAGCATTTT	CASSTGQGGNQPQHF	many	TRBJ1-5	TRBD1	TRBV12-3/TRBV12-4	15
TGTGCCAGCCGCCGTTCTTTCCGGGACTACTCCTACGAGCAGTACTTC	CASRRSFRDYSYEQYF	many	TRBJ2-7	TRBD2	TRBV2	16
TGTGCCAGCAGCTTAGCAGGGATCGATGAGCAGTTCTTC	CASSLAGIDEQFF	.	TRBJ2-1	.	TRBV7-9	13
TGTGCCAGCAGCCCGAACAGGGGCCACGAGCAGTACTTC	CASSPNRGHEQYF	.	TRBJ2-7	TRBD1	TRBV13	13
TGTGCCAGCAGTTTACGGGATAATTCACCCCTCCACTTT	CASSLRDNSPLHF	many	TRBJ1-6	.	TRBV12-3/TRBV12-4	13
TGCAGTGCTTCTAAAGCGGGTTCCTACGAGCAGTACTTC	CSASKAGSYEQYF	.	TRBJ2-7	.	TRBV20-1	13
TGCGCCAGCAGCTTGTCGGCCGGCCAGTCCGCCACGAGCAGGCAGTACTTC	CASSLSAGQSATSRQYF	many	TRBJ2-7	.	TRBV5-1	17
TGTGCCAGCAGCCTAGGACTAGCCGAGACCCAGTACTTC	CASSLGLAETQYF	many	TRBJ2-5	TRBD2	TRBV7-3	13
TGTGCCACCAGTGACCCCTCTAAGGGAGAGACCCAGTACTTC	CATSDPSKGETQYF	.	TRBJ2-5	.	TRBV24-1	14
TGTGCCAGCAGGATAACAGGGACCACAGATACGCAGTATTTT	CASRITGTTDTQYF	many	TRBJ2-3	.	TRBV12-3/TRBV12-4	14
TGTGCCAGCAGTTACGATGCCAAATCCACCTCACCCCTCCACTTT	CASSYDAKSTSPLHF	few	TRBJ1-6	.	TRBV6-6	15
TGTGCCAGCTCACCACCGGACAGGGGCACCGGGGAGCTGTTTTTT	CASSPPDRGTGELFF	few	TRBJ2-2	TRBD1	TRBV18	15
TGCAGTGCTAGATCTCAGGGGACAGGCCTTAGCAATCAGCCCCAGCATTTT	CSARSQGTGLSNQPQHF	few	TRBJ1-5	TRBD1	TRBV20-1	17